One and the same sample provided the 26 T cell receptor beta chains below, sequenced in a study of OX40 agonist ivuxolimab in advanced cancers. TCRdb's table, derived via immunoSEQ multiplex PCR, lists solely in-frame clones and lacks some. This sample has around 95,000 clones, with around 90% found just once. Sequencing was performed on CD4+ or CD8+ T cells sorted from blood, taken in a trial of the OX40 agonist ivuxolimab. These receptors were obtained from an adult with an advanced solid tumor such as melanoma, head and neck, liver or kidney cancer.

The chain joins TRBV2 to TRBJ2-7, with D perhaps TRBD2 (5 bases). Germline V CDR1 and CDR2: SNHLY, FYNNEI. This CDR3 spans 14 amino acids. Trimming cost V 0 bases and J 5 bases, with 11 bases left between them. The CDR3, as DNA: TGTGCCAGCAGTGAAGCGCTTCGGGGTGACGAGCAGTACTTC. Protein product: CASSEALRGDEQYF.

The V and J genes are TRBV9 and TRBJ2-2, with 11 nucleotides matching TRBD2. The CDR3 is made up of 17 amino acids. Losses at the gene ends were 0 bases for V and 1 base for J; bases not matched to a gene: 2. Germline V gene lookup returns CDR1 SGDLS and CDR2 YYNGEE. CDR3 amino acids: CASSVAGLAGNTGELFF. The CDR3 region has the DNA TGTGCCAGCAGCGTAGCTGGACTAGCGGGGAACACCGGGGAGCTGTTTTTT.

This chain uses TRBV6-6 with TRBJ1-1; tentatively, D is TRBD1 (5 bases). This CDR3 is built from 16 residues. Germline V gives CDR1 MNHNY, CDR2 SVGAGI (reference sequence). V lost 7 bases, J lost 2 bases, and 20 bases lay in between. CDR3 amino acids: CASTPIDSSLNTEAFF. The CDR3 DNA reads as TGTGCCAGCACCCCCATCGACAGTTCTCTTAACACTGAAGCTTTCTTT.

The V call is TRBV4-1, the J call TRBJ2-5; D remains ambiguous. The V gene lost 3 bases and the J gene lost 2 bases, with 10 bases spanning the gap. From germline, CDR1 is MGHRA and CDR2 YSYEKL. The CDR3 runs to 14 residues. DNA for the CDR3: TGCGCCAGCAGCCAGGGATTAGTTCAAGAGACCCAGTACTTC. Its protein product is CASSQGLVQETQYF.

The DNA for the CDR3 is TGTGCCAGCAGCGGGGAGACGACCCAGTACTTC. This sequence encodes CASSGETTQYF. The chain uses TRBV5-8 and TRBJ2-5; maybe TRBD2 (5 bases). Per germline, CDR1 SGHTS and CDR2 YDEGEE. Between the trimmed V and J ends, which lost 4 bases and 7 bases, there was a span of 8 bases. CDR3 length: 11 amino acids.

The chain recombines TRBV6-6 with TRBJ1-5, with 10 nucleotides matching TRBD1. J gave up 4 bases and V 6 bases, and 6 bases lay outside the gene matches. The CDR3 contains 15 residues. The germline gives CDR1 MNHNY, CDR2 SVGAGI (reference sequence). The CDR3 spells CASSQGGQGNQPQHF. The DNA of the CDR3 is TGTGCCAGCAGCCAGGGGGGACAGGGGAATCAGCCCCAGCATTTT.

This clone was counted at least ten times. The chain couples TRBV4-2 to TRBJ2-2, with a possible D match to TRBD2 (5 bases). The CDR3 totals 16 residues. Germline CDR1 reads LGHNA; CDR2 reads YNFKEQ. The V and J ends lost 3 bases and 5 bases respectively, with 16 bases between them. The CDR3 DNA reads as TGTGCCAGCAGCCAGTCGATCGGAGCGGCGACCGGGGAGCTGTTTTTT. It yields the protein CASSQSIGAATGELFF.

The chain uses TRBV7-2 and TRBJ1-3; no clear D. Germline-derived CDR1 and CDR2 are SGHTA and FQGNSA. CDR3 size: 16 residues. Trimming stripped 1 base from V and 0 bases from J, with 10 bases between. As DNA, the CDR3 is TGTGCCAGCAGCTTAGTAGCGTGGGACTCTGGAAACACCATATATTTT. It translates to CASSLVAWDSGNTIYF.

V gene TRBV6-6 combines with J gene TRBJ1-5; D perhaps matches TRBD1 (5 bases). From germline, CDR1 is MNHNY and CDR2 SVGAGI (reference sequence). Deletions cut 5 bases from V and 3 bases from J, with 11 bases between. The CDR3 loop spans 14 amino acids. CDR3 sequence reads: CASSRRDSNQPQHF. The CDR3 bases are TGTGCCAGCAGTCGCCGGGACTCCAATCAGCCCCAGCATTTT.

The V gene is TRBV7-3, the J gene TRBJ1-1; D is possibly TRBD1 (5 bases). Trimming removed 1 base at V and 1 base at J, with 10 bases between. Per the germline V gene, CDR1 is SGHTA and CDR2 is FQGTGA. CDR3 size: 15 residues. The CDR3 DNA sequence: TGTGCCAGCAGCTTAATGGGGGGACCGAACACTGAAGCTTTCTTT. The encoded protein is CASSLMGGPNTEAFF.

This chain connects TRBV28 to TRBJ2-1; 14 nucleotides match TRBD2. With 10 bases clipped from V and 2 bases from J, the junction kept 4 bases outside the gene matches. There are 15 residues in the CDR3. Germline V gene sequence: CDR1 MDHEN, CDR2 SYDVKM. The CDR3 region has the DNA TGTGCCACGGGACTAGCGGGAGTAACCTACAATGAGCAGTTCTTC. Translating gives CATGLAGVTYNEQFF.

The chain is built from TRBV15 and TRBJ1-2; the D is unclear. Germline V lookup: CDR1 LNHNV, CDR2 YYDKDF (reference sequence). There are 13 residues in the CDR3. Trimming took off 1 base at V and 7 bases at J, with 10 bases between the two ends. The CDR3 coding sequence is TGTGCCACCAGCAGAGGAGGGATCGGTGGCTACACCTTC. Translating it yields CATSRGGIGGYTF.

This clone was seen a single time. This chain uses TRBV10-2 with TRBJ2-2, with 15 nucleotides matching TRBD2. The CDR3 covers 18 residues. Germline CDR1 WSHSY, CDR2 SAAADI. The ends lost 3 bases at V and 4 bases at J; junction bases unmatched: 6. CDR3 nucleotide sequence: TGCGCCAGCAGTGATGCCCTGGGACTAGCGGGAGGCACCGGGGAGCTGTTTTTT. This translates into CASSDALGLAGGTGELFF.

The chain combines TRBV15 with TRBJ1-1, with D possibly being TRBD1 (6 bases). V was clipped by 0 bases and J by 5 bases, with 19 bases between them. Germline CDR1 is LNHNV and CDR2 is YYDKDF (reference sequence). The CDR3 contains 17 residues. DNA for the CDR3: TGTGCCACCAGCAGAGATCCTCCTAGGGGGGGTCTAACTGAAGCTTTCTTT. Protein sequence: CATSRDPPRGGLTEAFF. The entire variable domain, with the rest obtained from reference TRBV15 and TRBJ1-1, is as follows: DAMVIQNPRYQVTQFGKPVTLSCSQTLNHNVMYWYQQKSSQAPKLLFHYYDKDFNNEADTPDNFQSRRPNTSFCFLDIRSPGLGDTAMYLCATSRDPPRGGLTEAFFGQGTRLTVV.

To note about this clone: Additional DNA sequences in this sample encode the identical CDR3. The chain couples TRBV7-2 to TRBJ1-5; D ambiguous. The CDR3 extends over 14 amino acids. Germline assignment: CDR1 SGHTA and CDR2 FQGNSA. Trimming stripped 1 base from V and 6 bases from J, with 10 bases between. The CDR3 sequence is CASSLVGGGQPQHF. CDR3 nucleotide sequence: TGTGCCAGCAGCTTAGTGGGAGGAGGTCAGCCCCAGCATTTT.

CDR3 in amino acids: CASSRGTGRNQPQHF. DNA of the CDR3: TGTGCCAGCAGCCGGGGGACAGGAAGAAATCAGCCCCAGCATTTT. This rearrangement joins TRBV5-4 to TRBJ1-5, with 8 bases aligning to TRBD1. CDR1 is SGHNT and CDR2 is YYREEE in the germline V gene (reference sequence). CDR3 size: 15 residues. Losses at the gene ends were 4 bases for V and 4 bases for J; bases not matched to a gene: 7.

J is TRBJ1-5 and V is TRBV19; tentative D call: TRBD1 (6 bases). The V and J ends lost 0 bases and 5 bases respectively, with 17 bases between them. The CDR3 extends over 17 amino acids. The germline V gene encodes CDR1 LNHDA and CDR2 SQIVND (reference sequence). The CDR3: CASSIEVLGTPYQPQHF. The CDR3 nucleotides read TGTGCCAGTAGTATAGAAGTTTTGGGGACACCCTATCAGCCCCAGCATTTT.

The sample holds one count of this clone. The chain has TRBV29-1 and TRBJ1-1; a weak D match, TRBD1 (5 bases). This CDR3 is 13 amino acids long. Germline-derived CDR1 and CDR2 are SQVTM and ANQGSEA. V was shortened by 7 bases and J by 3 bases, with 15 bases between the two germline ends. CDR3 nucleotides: TGCAGCGGCTACTCGGGGGGGGACACTGAAGCTTTCTTT. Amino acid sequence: CSGYSGGDTEAFF. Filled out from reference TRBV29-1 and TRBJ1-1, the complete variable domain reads SAVISQKPSRDICQRGTSLTIQCQVDSQVTMMFWYRQQPGQSLTLIATANQGSEATYESGFVIDKFPISRPNLTFSTLTVSNMSPEDSSIYLCSGYSGGDTEAFFGQGTRLTVV.

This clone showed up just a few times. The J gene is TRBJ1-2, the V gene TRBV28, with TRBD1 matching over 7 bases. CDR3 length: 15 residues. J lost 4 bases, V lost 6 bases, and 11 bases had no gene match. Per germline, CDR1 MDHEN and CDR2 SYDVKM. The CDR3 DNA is TGTGCCAGCAGAAATAGCCGAGGGGGCAGCTATGGCTACACCTTC. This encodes CASRNSRGGSYGYTF.

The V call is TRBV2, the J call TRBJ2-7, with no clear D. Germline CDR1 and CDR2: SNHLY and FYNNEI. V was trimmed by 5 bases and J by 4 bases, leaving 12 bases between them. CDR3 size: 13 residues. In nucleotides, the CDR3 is TGTGCCAGCAGTCTTGAGACATTTTACGAGCAGTACTTC. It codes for CASSLETFYEQYF.

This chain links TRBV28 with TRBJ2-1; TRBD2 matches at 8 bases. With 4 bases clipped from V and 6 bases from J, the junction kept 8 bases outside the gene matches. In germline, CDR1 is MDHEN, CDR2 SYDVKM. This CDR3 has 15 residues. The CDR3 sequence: CASSYAGGKANEQFF. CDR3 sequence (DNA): TGTGCCAGCAGTTACGCGGGGGGAAAAGCCAATGAGCAGTTCTTC.

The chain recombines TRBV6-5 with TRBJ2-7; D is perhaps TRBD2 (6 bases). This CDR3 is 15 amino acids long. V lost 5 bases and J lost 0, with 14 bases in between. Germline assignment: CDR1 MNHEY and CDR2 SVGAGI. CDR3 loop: CASSAKEGFSYEQYF. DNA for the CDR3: TGTGCCAGCAGTGCAAAGGAGGGATTCTCCTACGAGCAGTACTTC.

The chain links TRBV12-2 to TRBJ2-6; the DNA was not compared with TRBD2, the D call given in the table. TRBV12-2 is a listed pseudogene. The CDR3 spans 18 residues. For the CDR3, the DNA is TGTGCAAGTCGCTTCAGGAGGGACCGGTTCCTTGGGGCCAACGTCCTGACTTTC. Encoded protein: CASRFRRDRFLGANVLTF.

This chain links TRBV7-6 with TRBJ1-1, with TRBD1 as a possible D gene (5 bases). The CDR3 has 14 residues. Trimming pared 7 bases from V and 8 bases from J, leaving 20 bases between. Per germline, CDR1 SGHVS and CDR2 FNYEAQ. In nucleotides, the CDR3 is TGTGCCAGCACCCCTACCGGGGGGAGCTTAGAAGCTTTCTTT. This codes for CASTPTGGSLEAFF.

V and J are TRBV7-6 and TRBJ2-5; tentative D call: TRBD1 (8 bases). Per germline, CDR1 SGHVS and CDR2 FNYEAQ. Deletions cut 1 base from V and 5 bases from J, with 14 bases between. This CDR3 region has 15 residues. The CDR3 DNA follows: TGTGCCAGCAGCTTAGTAGTACAGGGGGGGGAGACCCAGTACTTC. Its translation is CASSLVVQGGETQYF.

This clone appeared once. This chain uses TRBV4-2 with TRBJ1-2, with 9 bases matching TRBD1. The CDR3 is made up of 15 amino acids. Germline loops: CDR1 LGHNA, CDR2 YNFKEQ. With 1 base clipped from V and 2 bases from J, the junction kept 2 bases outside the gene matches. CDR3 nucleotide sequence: TGTGCCAGCAGCCAAGGACAGGGGGAAAACTATGGCTACACCTTC. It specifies CASSQGQGENYGYTF.